The rows below give T cell receptor beta chains drawn from one sample of a study of T-cell reconstitution after alpha-beta-depleted transplantation in children. TCRdb itself ran the PCR reads through MiXCR, one entry per CDR3 protein. There are 220,000 or so distinct CDR3 sequences in the sample; around 8% occur only once, and 5% to 8% lies in the top ten. Sequenced here: PBMCs, mostly from graft donor cells, sampled 180 days after TCRalphabeta/CD19-depleted stem cell transplant. These receptor sequences come from a male patient younger than 18 who had a stem cell transplant for acute lymphoblastic leukemia, so the T cells may come from the graft donor. CDR3s include the opening cysteine and the closing phenylalanine or tryptophan. The D gene is left open where the match is weak. A row's size may be missing; if present it is once, few, many or a size class.

>TRBJ2-3|TRBV3-1|many|TRBD2
TGTGCCAGCAGCCAAGATGGGGAAAGTAGCGGGGGAATCACCACAGATACGCAGTATTTT
CASSQDGESSGGITTDTQYF
>TRBJ2-3|TRBV5-1|many|TRBD2
TGCGCCAGCAGCCAAGCGGGAGGGGGAGATACGCAGTATTTT
CASSQAGGGDTQYF
>TRBJ1-6|TRBV7-8|many|.
TGTGCCAGCAGCCAGGCTTCAGGGAATTCACCCCTCCACTTT
CASSQASGNSPLHF
>TRBJ1-1|TRBV28|many|.
TGTGCCAGCAGTTATTACAGGTTGAACACTGAAGCTTTCTTT
CASSYYRLNTEAFF
>TRBJ2-5|TRBV18|many|.
TGTGCCAGCTCACCGAAGCAGTATCAAGAGACCCAGTACTTC
CASSPKQYQETQYF
>TRBJ2-1|TRBV6-2/TRBV6-3|few|TRBD2
TGTGCCAGCAGTCGCGTAGCGGGAGCGATCAATGAGCAGTTCTTC
CASSRVAGAINEQFF
>TRBJ2-2|TRBV9|many|.
TGTGCCAGCAGCGTTCCAGAGGGGACTGCTAACACCGGGGAGCTGTTTTTT
CASSVPEGTANTGELFF
>TRBJ1-3|TRBV5-1|many|.
TGCGCCAGCAGCTCGGACAGCTCTGGAAACACCATATATTTT
CASSSDSSGNTIYF
>TRBJ2-1|TRBV15|many|TRBD2
TGTGCCACCAGCAGTCTCGGGGAGGGGCCTTACAATGAGCAGTTCTTC
CATSSLGEGPYNEQFF
>TRBJ1-2|TRBV4-2|many|.
TGTGCCAGCAGCCAACAGGGGACCTATGGCTACACCTTC
CASSQQGTYGYTF
>TRBJ1-1|TRBV19|.|.
TGTGCCAGTAGTAAGACCAGGACGGTCCGGAACACTGAAGCTTTCTTT
CASSKTRTVRNTEAFF
>TRBJ2-2|TRBV5-1|many|TRBD1
TGCGCCAGCAGCTTGGACAGGGGAACCGGGGAGCTGTTTTTT
CASSLDRGTGELFF
>TRBJ2-1|TRBV7-9|many|.
TGTGCCAGCAGCAAAGAGCGGTTTTCGCGCAATGAGCAGTTCTTC
CASSKERFSRNEQFF
>TRBJ2-2|TRBV14|.|.
TGTGCCAGCAGCCCTGGGCCCCCCTGCGGGGAGCTGTTTTTT
CASSPGPPCGELFF
>TRBJ2-7|TRBV5-1|few|.
TGCGCCAGCAGCTTGGGTAGCGGTTACGAGCAGTACTTC
CASSLGSGYEQYF
>TRBJ1-5|TRBV4-2|many|TRBD1
TGTGCCAGCAGCCAAGTACAGGGGGAAAATCAGCCCCAGCATTTT
CASSQVQGENQPQHF
>TRBJ1-5|TRBV28|many|.
TGTGCCAGCAGTTCACGAAATCAGCCCCAGCATTTT
CASSSRNQPQHF
>TRBJ2-3|TRBV6-2/TRBV6-3|many|TRBD2
TGTGCCAGCAGTTTACTCGGGGGACTAGGCACAGATACGCAGTATTTT
CASSLLGGLGTDTQYF
>TRBJ2-3|TRBV3-1|many|TRBD2
TGTGCCAGCAGCCTCTGGGGACTAGCGGGGCACAAAAGGTCAGATACGCAGTATTTT
CASSLWGLAGHKRSDTQYF
>TRBJ2-7|TRBV7-2|many|.
TGTGCCAGCAGCTTAGCAAAGGGTTGGAATTACGAGCAGTACTTC
CASSLAKGWNYEQYF
>TRBJ2-3|TRBV7-3|few|.
TGTGCCAGCAGCTCCCAGGGTGGAGTGGGAGATACGCAGTATTTT
CASSSQGGVGDTQYF
>TRBJ1-1|TRBV6-1|.|.
TGTGCCAGCAGGCTACCTCAGGGGCAGACGGGAGCTTTCTTT
CASRLPQGQTGAFF
>TRBJ2-3|TRBV2|.|TRBD2
TGTGCCATCCCTAGCGGGGGGGTCCCCGTCACGCAGTATTTT
CAIPSGGVPVTQYF
>TRBJ1-5|TRBV24-1|many|TRBD1
TGTGCCACCAGTGCACCGGGACAGGTCAATCAGCCCCAGCATTTT
CATSAPGQVNQPQHF
>TRBJ2-1|TRBV24-1|few|TRBD2
TGTGCCACCAGTGGAGCGGGAGGGCCTGACTACAATGAGCAGTTCTTC
CATSGAGGPDYNEQFF
>TRBJ2-2|TRBV20-1|many|TRBD2
TGCAGTGCTAGAGGGCTAGCGGACAACACCGGGGAGCTGTTTTTT
CSARGLADNTGELFF